The rows below give T cell receptor beta chains drawn from one sample of a study of CDR3 diversity in severe acne. TCRdb processed the PCR reads anew with MiXCR; each CDR3 protein has one entry. The sample consists of 65,000 to 95,000 distinct CDR3 sequences, under 65% of them appearing once. Sequencing was done on a sample of blood. These receptors all stem from a male donor in good health, without acne. The CDR3 runs from the conserved cysteine through the conserved F or W. Each record gives: D gene, J gene, V gene, clone size, CDR3 protein, CDR3 DNA. D genes are given only for firm matches. For some rows the clone size is stated as once, few or many, or as a class when expanded; others skip it.

>NA|TRBJ1-2|TRBV7-2|NA
CASSYSDYGYTF
TGTGCCAGCAGCTACTCGGACTATGGCTACACCTTC
>NA|TRBJ1-3|TRBV7-2|few
CASSSRGRDVPGNTIYF
TGTGCCAGCAGCTCAAGGGGCAGGGACGTGCCTGGAAACACCATATATTTT
>NA|TRBJ1-5|TRBV2|NA
CASSERDDNQPQHF
TGTGCCAGCAGTGAAAGGGACGATAATCAGCCCCAGCATTTT
>TRBD2|TRBJ2-7|TRBV20-1|NA
CSASASGSYEQYF
TGCAGTGCCAGCGCAAGCGGGAGTTACGAGCAGTACTTC
>NA|TRBJ2-5|TRBV6-5|many
CASSYRLGETQYF
TGTGCCAGCAGTTACCGCCTCGGGGAGACCCAGTACTTC
>NA|TRBJ1-2|TRBV5-1|NA
CASSWSRDGQGYSYTF
TGCGCCAGTAGCTGGTCCCGGGACGGGCAGGGCTATAGCTACACCTTC
>TRBD1|TRBJ2-1|TRBV9|few
CASSARDRDTYNEQFF
TGTGCCAGCAGCGCCCGGGACAGGGACACCTACAATGAGCAGTTCTTC
>NA|TRBJ1-1|TRBV5-6|NA
CASSSLGVETEAFF
TGTGCCAGCAGCAGCCTGGGGGTGGAAACTGAAGCTTTCTTT
>TRBD1|TRBJ2-7|TRBV3-1|many
CASSQGYGDRETPYEQYF
TGTGCCAGCAGCCAAGGTTACGGTGACAGGGAAACTCCCTACGAGCAGTACTTC
>NA|TRBJ2-5|TRBV5-6|many
CASTSTGKPQETQYF
TGTGCCAGCACAAGCACGGGGAAACCCCAAGAGACCCAGTACTTC
>NA|TRBJ2-2|TRBV3-1|many
CASSDLGWRGDTGELFF
TGTGCCAGCAGCGACCTAGGTTGGAGGGGTGACACCGGGGAGCTGTTTTTT
>NA|TRBJ2-7|TRBV5-1|few
CASSLGPDGSYEQYF
TGCGCCAGCAGCTTAGGGCCTGACGGTTCCTACGAGCAGTACTTC
>NA|TRBJ1-4|TRBV2|NA
CASIDRSTNEKLFF
TGTGCCAGCATTGACAGATCAACTAATGAAAAACTGTTTTTT
>NA|TRBJ1-2|TRBV7-3|NA
CASSHQEGESTNYGYTF
TGTGCCAGCAGCCACCAGGAGGGAGAGAGCACTAACTATGGCTACACCTTC
>NA|TRBJ2-1|TRBV20-1|medium-sized
CSAREGGGSYNEQFF
TGCAGTGCTAGAGAAGGGGGGGGCTCTTACAATGAGCAGTTCTTC
>TRBD1|TRBJ1-1|TRBV7-9|NA
CASSPGTGRGTEAFF
TGTGCCAGCAGCCCCGGGACAGGACGGGGCACTGAAGCTTTCTTT
>NA|TRBJ2-2|TRBV13|NA
CATQGGELFF
TGTGCCACTCAGGGCGGGGAGCTGTTTTTT
>TRBD2|TRBJ2-6|TRBV25-1|many
CASSGASGRPGANVLTF
TGTGCCAGCAGTGGGGCTAGCGGGAGGCCTGGGGCCAACGTCCTGACTTTC
>NA|TRBJ1-2|TRBV20-1|NA
CSARPGGETAYGYTF
TGCAGTGCTAGACCGGGGGGCGAAACGGCTTATGGCTACACCTTC
>NA|TRBJ1-5|TRBV10-3|few
CASLPYLSNQPQHF
TGTGCCAGTCTCCCGTATCTGAGCAATCAGCCCCAGCATTTT
>TRBD1|TRBJ1-2|TRBV2|NA
CASSSAGTVYGYTF
TGTGCCAGCAGTTCTGCCGGGACAGTGTATGGCTACACCTTC